This section outlines one T cell receptor (beta chain) sequence together with its context. The antigen is undetermined. These data originate in a study of T cell responses to AZD1222 COVID-19 vaccine. Study results and limitations: Targets within unmutated variant regions were reportedly found for nearly half of spike-specific TCRs. Baseline seropositivity characterized only six or seven AZD1222 recipients.

Germline V gives CDR1 SGHRS, CDR2 YFSETQ. The CDR3 is 16 amino acids. Trimming removed 0 bases from V and 4 bases from J, with 16 bases in between. Sequencing was performed with immunoSEQ multiplex PCR; in TCRdb, only in-frame clones are kept and a portion is missing. The top ten clones hold about 3% of a sample with 130,000 to 150,000 clones, about nine tenths of them seen once. The sample was peripheral blood, taken on day 0 of MenACWY control vaccination. The source of this sequence is an adult in good health. The chain links TRBV5-1 to TRBJ1-1, with D unresolved. The CDR3 sequence: CASSLAGTVLGTEAFF. Written as DNA, the CDR3 is TGCGCCAGCAGCTTGGCGGGTACAGTCCTCGGCACTGAAGCTTTCTTT.